Sequencing of this TCR beta chain was carried out in a study of early T cells in non-severe SARS-CoV-2 infection. Whole-study results and caveats: Using VDJdb, the matching emphasized anti-spike CD8 responses while missing private and CD4 specificities.

On this clonotype: Antigen specificity is unknown.

TCRdb used MiXCR to reprocess the 5' RACE reads, holding one entry per CDR3 protein. The table has fewer than 75,000 distinct CDR3 sequences, less than 20% seen once. V gave up 8 bases and J gave up 5 bases; unmatched junction bases: 12. The CDR3 sequence is 15 residues long. Germline CDR1 is ENHRY and CDR2 is SYGVKD. The chain uses TRBV10-3 and TRBJ2-7, with 10 nucleotides matching TRBD1. The sample was whole blood, taken at baseline. This TCR was sampled from an adult who was a healthcare worker with PCR-confirmed SARS-CoV-2 infection or an uninfected control (not recorded which). The CDR3 spells CAIGAPGQGTDEQYF. CDR3 nucleotide sequence: TGTGCCATCGGTGCCCCGGGACAGGGGACCGACGAGCAGTACTTC.